These 20 T cell receptor beta chains were sequenced from one sample in a study of beta chain features in type 1 diabetes. Isolated RNA was reverse transcribed in full, so expressed TCRB transcripts were sequenced. TCRdb's table, derived via immunoSEQ multiplex PCR, lists solely in-frame clones and lacks some. The sample comprises roughly 250,000 clones, about a fifth of which are singletons, and around 0.029% rests with the top ten. Overall study results and limits: Among patients with Type 1 diabetes, TCRB CDR3s were moderately but significantly shorter in every one of the four CD4+ subsets.

Their antigens are not known. The source material was naive CD4+ T cells from blood. These receptors came from a woman in her forties with type 1 diabetes.

The J gene is TRBJ2-1, the V gene TRBV6-5, with 7 bases lining up with TRBD2. CDR1 MNHEY and CDR2 SVGAGI come from the germline V gene. CDR3 length: 15 residues. V was pared by 6 bases and J by 6 bases, with 11 bases of the junction left unmatched. CDR3 amino acids: CASRPPSGVPNEQFF. CDR3 bases: TGTGCCAGCAGGCCTCCCAGCGGGGTTCCCAATGAGCAGTTCTTC.

This clone was counted between two and nine times. The gene calls are TRBV5-4 and TRBJ1-1; D might be TRBD1 (6 bases). This CDR3 is 14 amino acids long. Germline assignment: CDR1 SGHNT and CDR2 YYREEE (reference sequence). V was trimmed by 4 bases and J by 0 bases, leaving 10 bases between them. As DNA, the CDR3 is TGTGCCAGCAGCGTCGGACAGATGAACACTGAAGCTTTCTTT. It encodes CASSVGQMNTEAFF.

The sample holds a few counts of this clone. This chain joins TRBV7-3 and TRBJ1-1, with TRBD1 as a possible D gene (5 bases). Germline assignment: CDR1 SGHTA and CDR2 FQGTGA. This CDR3 contains 15 residues. Trimming removed 2 bases from V and 6 bases from J, with 16 bases in between. CDR3 region: CASSLEGAGRPEAFF. The CDR3 DNA is TGTGCCAGCAGCTTAGAAGGCGCGGGGCGGCCTGAAGCTTTCTTT.

This clone was detected a few times. The chain combines TRBV29-1 with TRBJ2-5; no clear D gene. Trimming cost V 1 base and J 5 bases, with 8 bases left between them. This CDR3 is 12 amino acids long. The germline gives CDR1 SQVTM, CDR2 ANQGSEA. The CDR3 reads CSVEAGAETQYF. In DNA form, the CDR3 reads TGCAGCGTTGAAGCGGGTGCGGAGACCCAGTACTTC.

This clone was picked up a small number of times. V is TRBV13 and J is TRBJ2-7; D call uncertain. V was cut by 5 bases and J by 0 bases, with 11 bases left in between. The CDR3 loop spans 14 amino acids. The germline V gene has CDR1 PRHDT and CDR2 FYEKMQ (reference sequence). The CDR3 DNA sequence: TGTGCCAGCAGCGCCGACTCGTACTCCTACGAGCAGTACTTC. It codes for CASSADSYSYEQYF. The whole variable domain, filled in from reference TRBV13 and TRBJ2-7, reads AAGVIQSPRHLIKEKRETATLKCYPIPRHDTVYWYQQGPGQDPQFLISFYEKMQSDKGSIPDRFSAQQFSDYHSELNMSSLELGDSALYFCASSADSYSYEQYFGPGTRLTVT.

This chain links TRBV7-2 with TRBJ1-1, with D possibly matching TRBD1 (6 bases). Germline V gives CDR1 SGHTA, CDR2 FQGNSA. This CDR3 comprises 13 residues. The V and J ends lost 4 bases and 4 bases respectively, with 10 bases between them. CDR3: CASSSTGTTEAFF. CDR3 in DNA: TGTGCCAGCAGCTCGACAGGCACCACTGAAGCTTTCTTT.

This sequence joins TRBV5-1 and TRBJ2-1; D may be TRBD1 (6 bases). V lost 4 bases to trimming and J lost 6 bases, with 17 bases between them. The CDR3 is made up of 15 amino acids. Germline V lookup: CDR1 SGHRS, CDR2 YFSETQ. The CDR3 nucleotides read TGCGCCAGCAGCCTCCGGACAGATAGCCCCAATGAGCAGTTCTTC. Translation gives CASSLRTDSPNEQFF. The entire variable domain, with the rest obtained from reference TRBV5-1 and TRBJ2-1, is as follows: KAGVTQTPRYLIKTRGQQVTLSCSPISGHRSVSWYQQTPGQGLQFLFEYFSETQRNKGNFPGRFSGRQFSNSRSEMNVSTLELGDSALYLCASSLRTDSPNEQFFGPGTRLTVL.

Only a few counts were recorded for this clone. The V gene is TRBV19, the J gene TRBJ2-1; TRBD1 might be the D (5 bases). V shed 5 bases and J shed 9 bases, with 14 bases lying between them. The CDR3 runs to 13 residues. CDR1 LNHDA and CDR2 SQIVND come from the germline V gene (reference sequence). The DNA of the CDR3 is TGTGCCAGTAGTTTCCAGGGTCGGAGTGAGCAGTTCTTC. Protein sequence: CASSFQGRSEQFF.

This chain joins TRBV29-1 and TRBJ1-2; tentative D call: TRBD1 (5 bases). The V end lost 0 bases, the J end lost 7 bases, and 18 bases lay between the germline ends. The CDR3 consists of 15 residues. Germline V gene sequence: CDR1 SQVTM, CDR2 ANQGSEA. The chain's CDR3 is CSVEDTGRRMGGYTF. CDR3 DNA sequence: TGCAGCGTTGAAGATACAGGACGAAGAATGGGTGGCTACACCTTC.

The CDR3 reads CASSPPPGGTEAFF. CDR3 bases: TGTGCCAGCTCACCACCGCCCGGGGGCACTGAAGCTTTCTTT. The chain has TRBV18 and TRBJ1-1; D is perhaps TRBD1 (5 bases). Germline V gives CDR1 KGHSH, CDR2 LQKENI. The CDR3 length is 14 residues. Trimming removed 0 bases from V and 4 bases from J, with 9 bases in between.

The V call is TRBV19, the J call TRBJ2-1, with 7 positions matching TRBD1. In germline, CDR1 is LNHDA, CDR2 SQIVND (reference sequence). The V gene end was trimmed by 6 bases and the J gene end by 5 bases; junction bases not matched to a gene: 7. This CDR3 has 14 amino acids. This CDR3 is CASSGTAGNNEQFF. CDR3 sequence (DNA): TGTGCCAGTAGCGGGACAGCCGGTAACAATGAGCAGTTCTTC. Using reference TRBV19 and TRBJ2-1 for the parts outside the CDR3, the full variable domain is DGGITQSPKYLFRKEGQNVTLSCEQNLNHDAMYWYRQDPGQGLRLIYYSQIVNDFQKGDIAEGYSVSREKKESFPLTVTSAQKNPTAFYLCASSGTAGNNEQFFGPGTRLTVL.

This chain joins TRBV10-3 and TRBJ2-7; D may be TRBD1 (5 bases). In germline, CDR1 is ENHRY, CDR2 SYGVKD. CDR3 length: 13 amino acids. The V gene lost 9 bases and the J gene lost 4 bases, with 16 bases spanning the gap. The DNA for the CDR3 is TGTGCCATTCGACAGAGGTTCAGTTACGAGCAGTACTTC. It translates to CAIRQRFSYEQYF.

This clone was counted only a few times. The CDR3 DNA sequence: TGTGCCAGCAGCCAGACCAGGGGCCAGCCCCAGCATTTT. This encodes CASSQTRGQPQHF. The chain joins TRBV14 to TRBJ1-5, with a possible D match to TRBD1 (6 bases). Trimming removed 3 bases at V and 7 bases at J, with 10 bases between. The CDR3 is 13 residues long. CDR1 and CDR2 from the germline V gene are SGHDN and FVKESK.

This clone was seen a few times. V is TRBV29-1 and J is TRBJ1-1; TRBD1 might be the D (6 bases). Germline V gene data show CDR1 as SQVTM and CDR2 as ANQGSEA. The CDR3 length is 12 residues. The CDR3 region is CSGGGTDTEAFF. CDR3 nucleotides: TGCAGTGGCGGGGGCACGGACACTGAAGCTTTCTTT.

This clone was seen a single time. This chain connects TRBV7-9 to TRBJ2-3; perhaps TRBD2 as D (6 bases). V lost 5 bases, J lost 4 bases, and 10 bases lay in between. The CDR3 totals 13 residues. The V gene's germline CDR1 is SEHNR and CDR2 FQNEAQ (reference sequence). The CDR3 DNA reads as TGTGCCAGCAGCCTGGCGGGGTCAGATACGCAGTATTTT. Its translation is CASSLAGSDTQYF.

This clone was recorded a few times. The J gene is TRBJ1-1, the V gene TRBV25-1; perhaps TRBD1 as D (6 bases). Trimming took 10 bases from V and 8 from J, leaving 17 bases between them. The CDR3 is 12 residues long. In germline, CDR1 is MGHDK, CDR2 SYGVNS. As DNA, the CDR3 is TGTGCCACCAGCTCATTGGGGACAGAAGCTTTCTTT. Residues: CATSSLGTEAFF.

This clone was counted only a few times. The chain couples TRBV6-5 to TRBJ2-1, with 9 nucleotides matching TRBD1. This CDR3 comprises 16 residues. Germline trimming cut 2 bases from V and 9 bases from J; bases unmatched to any gene: 11. Germline lookup yields CDR1 MNHEY and CDR2 SVGAGI. DNA of the CDR3: TGTGCCAGCAGTTACCGGCCCAACAGGGGGCCGGGTGAGCAGTTCTTC. Protein product: CASSYRPNRGPGEQFF.

This chain's CDR3 is CASSLTSGETQYF. The CDR3 coding sequence is TGTGCCAGCAGCTTAACGTCCGGAGAGACCCAGTACTTC. The chain joins TRBV7-3 to TRBJ2-5; D ambiguous. The germline V gene encodes CDR1 SGHTA and CDR2 FQGTGA. The CDR3 is 13 amino acids. V was cut by 0 bases and J by 4 bases, with 6 bases left in between.

This clone was seen only a few times. The genes are TRBV4-1 and TRBJ2-7, with D uncertain. In germline, CDR1 is MGHRA, CDR2 YSYEKL. Trimming removed 2 bases at V and 3 bases at J, with 5 bases between. The CDR3 covers 12 residues. This chain's CDR3 is CASSQLGYEQYF. The DNA of the CDR3 is TGCGCCAGCAGCCAACTAGGCTACGAGCAGTACTTC.

Only a few counts were recorded for this clone. The chain recombines TRBV6-5 with TRBJ2-5; D unresolved. The length of the CDR3 is 14 residues. Germline CDR1 reads MNHEY; CDR2 reads SVGAGI. The ends were cut back, 2 bases at V and 0 bases at J, with 7 bases in the middle. The CDR3 region has the DNA TGTGCCAGCAGTTACGGTCAGGACCAAGAGACCCAGTACTTC. It translates to CASSYGQDQETQYF.